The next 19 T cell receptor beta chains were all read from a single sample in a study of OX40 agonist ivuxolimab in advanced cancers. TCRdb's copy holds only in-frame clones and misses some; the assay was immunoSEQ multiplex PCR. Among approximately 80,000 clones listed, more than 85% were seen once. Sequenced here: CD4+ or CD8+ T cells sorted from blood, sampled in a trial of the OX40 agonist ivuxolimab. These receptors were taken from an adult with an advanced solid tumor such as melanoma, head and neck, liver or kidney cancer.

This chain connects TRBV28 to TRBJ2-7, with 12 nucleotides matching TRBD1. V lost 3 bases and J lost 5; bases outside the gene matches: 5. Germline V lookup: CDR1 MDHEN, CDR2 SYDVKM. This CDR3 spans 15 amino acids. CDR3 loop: CASSLGGQGADEQYF. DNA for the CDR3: TGTGCCAGCAGTTTGGGGGGACAGGGGGCCGACGAGCAGTACTTC.

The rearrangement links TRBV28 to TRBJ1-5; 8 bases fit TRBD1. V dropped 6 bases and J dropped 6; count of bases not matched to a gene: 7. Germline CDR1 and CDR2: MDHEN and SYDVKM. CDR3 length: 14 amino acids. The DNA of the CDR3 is TGTGCCAGCAGGACGGACAGGGCTCGTCAGCCCCAGCATTTT. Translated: CASRTDRARQPQHF.

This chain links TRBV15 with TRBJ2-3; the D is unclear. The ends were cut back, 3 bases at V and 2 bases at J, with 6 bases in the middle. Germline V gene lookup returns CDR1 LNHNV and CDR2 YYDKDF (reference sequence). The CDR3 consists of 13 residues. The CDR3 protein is CATSSRVTDTQYF. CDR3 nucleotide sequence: TGTGCCACCAGCAGTAGGGTCACAGATACGCAGTATTTT.

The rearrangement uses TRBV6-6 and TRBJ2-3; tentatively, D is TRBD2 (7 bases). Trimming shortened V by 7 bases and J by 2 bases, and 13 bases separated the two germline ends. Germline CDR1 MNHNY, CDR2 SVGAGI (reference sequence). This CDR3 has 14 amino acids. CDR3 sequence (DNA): TGTGCCAGCAAGCGGGACACCGCCACAGATACGCAGTATTTT. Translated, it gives CASKRDTATDTQYF.

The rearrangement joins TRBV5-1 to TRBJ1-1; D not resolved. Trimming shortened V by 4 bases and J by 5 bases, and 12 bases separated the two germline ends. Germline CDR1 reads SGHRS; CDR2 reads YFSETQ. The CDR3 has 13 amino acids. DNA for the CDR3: TGCGCCAGCAGCCGAGACGGGGAAACTGAAGCTTTCTTT. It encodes CASSRDGETEAFF.

The CDR3 DNA reads as TGTGCCAGCAGCTTAGGTGAGGGGGTCTCCTACGAGCAGTACTTC. As protein: CASSLGEGVSYEQYF. The V gene is TRBV11-2, the J gene TRBJ2-7, with D possibly TRBD1 on 6 matching bases. V dropped 1 base and J dropped 0 bases, with 10 bases sitting between them. Germline V gives CDR1 SGHAT, CDR2 FQNNGV. The CDR3 has 15 residues. The entire variable domain, with the rest obtained from reference TRBV11-2 and TRBJ2-7, is as follows: EAGVAQSPRYKIIEKRQSVAFWCNPISGHATLYWYQQILGQGPKLLIQFQNNGVVDDSQLPKDRFSAERLKGVDSTLKIQPAKLEDSAVYLCASSLGEGVSYEQYFGPGTRLTVT.

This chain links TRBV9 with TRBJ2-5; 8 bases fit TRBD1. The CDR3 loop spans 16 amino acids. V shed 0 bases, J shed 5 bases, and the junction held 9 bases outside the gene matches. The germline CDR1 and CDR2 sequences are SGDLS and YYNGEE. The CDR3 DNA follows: TGTGCCAGCAGCGTAGCCCCCGCCAGGGGGCGGGAGACCCAGTACTTC. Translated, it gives CASSVAPARGRETQYF.

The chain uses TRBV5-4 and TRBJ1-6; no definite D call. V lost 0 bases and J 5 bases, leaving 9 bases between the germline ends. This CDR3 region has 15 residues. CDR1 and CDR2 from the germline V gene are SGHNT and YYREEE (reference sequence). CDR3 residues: CASSLEWHNNSPLHF. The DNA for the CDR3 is TGTGCCAGCAGCTTGGAGTGGCACAATAATTCACCCCTCCACTTT.

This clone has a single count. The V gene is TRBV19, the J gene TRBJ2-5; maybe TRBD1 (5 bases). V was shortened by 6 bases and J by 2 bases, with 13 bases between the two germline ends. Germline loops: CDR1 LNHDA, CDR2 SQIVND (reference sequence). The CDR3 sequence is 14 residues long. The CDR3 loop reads CASSPRQSQETQYF. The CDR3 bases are TGTGCCAGTAGCCCCCGACAGAGTCAAGAGACCCAGTACTTC.

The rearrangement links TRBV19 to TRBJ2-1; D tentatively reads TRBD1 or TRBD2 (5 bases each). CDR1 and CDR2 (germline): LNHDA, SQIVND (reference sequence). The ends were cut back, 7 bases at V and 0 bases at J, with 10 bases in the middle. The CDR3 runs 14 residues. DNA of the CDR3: TGTGCCAGTACAGGGACCAGCTCCTACAATGAGCAGTTCTTC. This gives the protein CASTGTSSYNEQFF.

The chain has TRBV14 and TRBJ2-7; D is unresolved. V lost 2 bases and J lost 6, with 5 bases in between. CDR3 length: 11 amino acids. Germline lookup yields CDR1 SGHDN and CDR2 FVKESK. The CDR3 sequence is CASSQLIEQYF. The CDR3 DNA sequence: TGTGCCAGCAGCCAACTGATCGAGCAGTACTTC.

In DNA, the CDR3 is TGTGCCAGCAGCCTCGTCTTCTCTGGAAACACCATATATTTT. This sequence encodes CASSLVFSGNTIYF. The rearrangement uses TRBV7-2 and TRBJ1-3; D gene ambiguous. The CDR3 loop spans 14 amino acids. The V end was cut by 5 bases, the J end by 0 bases, with 8 bases between. Germline-derived CDR1 and CDR2 are SGHTA and FQGNSA.

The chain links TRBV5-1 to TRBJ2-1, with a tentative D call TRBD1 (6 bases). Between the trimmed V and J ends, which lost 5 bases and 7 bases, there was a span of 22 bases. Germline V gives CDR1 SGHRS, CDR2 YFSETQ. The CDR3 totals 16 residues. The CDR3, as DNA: TGCGCCAGCAGTCCCACCCTAGGGGGAGAGGGAAATGAGCAGTTCTTC. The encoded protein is CASSPTLGGEGNEQFF.

The CDR3 sequence: CATTPGPNTGEQFF. Written as DNA, the CDR3 is TGTGCCACCACCCCGGGGCCCAATACGGGAGAGCAGTTCTTC. The chain couples TRBV6-5 to TRBJ2-1; D tentatively fits TRBD1 or TRBD2 (5 bases each). The CDR3 totals 14 residues. Per the germline V gene, CDR1 is MNHEY and CDR2 is SVGAGI. V was trimmed by 10 bases and J by 10 bases, leaving 23 bases between them.

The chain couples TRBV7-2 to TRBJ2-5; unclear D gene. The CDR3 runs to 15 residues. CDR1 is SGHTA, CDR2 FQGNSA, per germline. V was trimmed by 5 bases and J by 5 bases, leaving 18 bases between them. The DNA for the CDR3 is TGTGCCAGCAGCCCCCGAGGCGGCCACACGGAGACCCAGTACTTC. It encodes CASSPRGGHTETQYF.

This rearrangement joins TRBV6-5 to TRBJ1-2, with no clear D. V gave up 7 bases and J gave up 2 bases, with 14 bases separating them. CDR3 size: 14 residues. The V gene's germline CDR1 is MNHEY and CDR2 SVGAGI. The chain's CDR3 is CASTTFPGNYGYTF. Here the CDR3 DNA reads TGTGCCAGCACCACATTCCCGGGGAACTATGGCTACACCTTC.

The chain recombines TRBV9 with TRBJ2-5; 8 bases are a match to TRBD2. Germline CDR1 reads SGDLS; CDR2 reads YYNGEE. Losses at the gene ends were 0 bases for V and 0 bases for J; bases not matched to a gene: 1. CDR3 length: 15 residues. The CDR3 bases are TGTGCCAGCAGCGTAGCTAGCGGGTACCAAGAGACCCAGTACTTC. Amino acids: CASSVASGYQETQYF.

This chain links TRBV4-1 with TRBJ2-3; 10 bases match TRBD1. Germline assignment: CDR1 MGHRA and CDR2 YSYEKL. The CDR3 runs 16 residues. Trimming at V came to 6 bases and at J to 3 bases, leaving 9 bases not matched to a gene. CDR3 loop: CASREHPGQGTDTQYF. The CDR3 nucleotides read TGCGCCAGCAGGGAACATCCGGGACAGGGGACAGATACGCAGTATTTT.

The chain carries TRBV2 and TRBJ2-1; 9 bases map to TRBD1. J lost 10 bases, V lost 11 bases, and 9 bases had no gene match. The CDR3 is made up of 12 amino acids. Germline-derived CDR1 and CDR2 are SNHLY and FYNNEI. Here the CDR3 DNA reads TGTGCCGGGGACAGGGTCTCGGAGGAGCAGTTCTTC. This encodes CAGDRVSEEQFF.